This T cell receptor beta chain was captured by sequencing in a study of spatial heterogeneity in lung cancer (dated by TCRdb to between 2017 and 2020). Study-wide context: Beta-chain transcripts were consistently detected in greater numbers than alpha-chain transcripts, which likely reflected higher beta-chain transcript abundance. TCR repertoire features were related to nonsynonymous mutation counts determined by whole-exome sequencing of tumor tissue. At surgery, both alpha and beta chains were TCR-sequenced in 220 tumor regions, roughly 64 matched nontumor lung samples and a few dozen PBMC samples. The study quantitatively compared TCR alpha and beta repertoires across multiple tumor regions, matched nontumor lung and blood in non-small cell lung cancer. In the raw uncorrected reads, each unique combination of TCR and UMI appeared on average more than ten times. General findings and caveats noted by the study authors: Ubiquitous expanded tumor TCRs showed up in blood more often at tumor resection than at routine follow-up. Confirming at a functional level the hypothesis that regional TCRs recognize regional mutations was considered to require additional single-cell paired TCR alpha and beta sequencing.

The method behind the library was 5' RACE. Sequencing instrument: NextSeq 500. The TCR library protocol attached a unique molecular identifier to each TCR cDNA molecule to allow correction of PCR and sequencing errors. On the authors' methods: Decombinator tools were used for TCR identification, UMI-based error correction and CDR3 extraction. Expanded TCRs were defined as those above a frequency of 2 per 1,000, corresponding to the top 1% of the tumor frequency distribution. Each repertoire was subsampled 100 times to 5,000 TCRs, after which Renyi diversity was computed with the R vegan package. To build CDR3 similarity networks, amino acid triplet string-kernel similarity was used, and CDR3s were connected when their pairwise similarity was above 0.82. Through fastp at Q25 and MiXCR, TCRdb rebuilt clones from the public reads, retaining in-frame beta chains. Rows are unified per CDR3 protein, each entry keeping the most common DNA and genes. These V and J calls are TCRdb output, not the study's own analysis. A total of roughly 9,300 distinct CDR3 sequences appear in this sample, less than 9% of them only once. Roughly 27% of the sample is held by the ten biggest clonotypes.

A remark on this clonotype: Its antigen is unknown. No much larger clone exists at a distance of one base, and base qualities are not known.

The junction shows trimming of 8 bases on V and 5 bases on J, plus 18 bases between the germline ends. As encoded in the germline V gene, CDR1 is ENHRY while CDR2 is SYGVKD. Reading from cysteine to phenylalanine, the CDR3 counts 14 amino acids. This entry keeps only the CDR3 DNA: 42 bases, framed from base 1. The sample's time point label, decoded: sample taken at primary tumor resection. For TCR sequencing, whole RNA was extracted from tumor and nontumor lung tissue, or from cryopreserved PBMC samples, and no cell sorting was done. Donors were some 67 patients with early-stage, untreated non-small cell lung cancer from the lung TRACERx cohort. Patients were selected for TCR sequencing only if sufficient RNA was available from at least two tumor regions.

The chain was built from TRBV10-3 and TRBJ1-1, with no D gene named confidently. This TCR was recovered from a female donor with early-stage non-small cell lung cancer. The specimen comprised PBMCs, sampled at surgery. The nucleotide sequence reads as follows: TGTGCCATCCGAGAATCCTTTTCGGGGACTGAAGCTTTCTTT. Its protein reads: CAIRESFSGTEAFF.